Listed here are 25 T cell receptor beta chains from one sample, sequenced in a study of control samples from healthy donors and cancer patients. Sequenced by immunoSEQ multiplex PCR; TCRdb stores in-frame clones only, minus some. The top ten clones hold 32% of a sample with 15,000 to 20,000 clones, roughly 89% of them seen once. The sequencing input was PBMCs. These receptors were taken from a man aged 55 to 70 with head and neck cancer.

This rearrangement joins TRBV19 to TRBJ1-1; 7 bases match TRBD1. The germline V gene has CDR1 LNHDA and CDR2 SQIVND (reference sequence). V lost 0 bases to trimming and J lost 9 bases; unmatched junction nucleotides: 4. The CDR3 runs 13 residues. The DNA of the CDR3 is TGTGCCAGTAGTATAGACAGGGGGAGGAAAGCTTTCTTT. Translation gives CASSIDRGRKAFF. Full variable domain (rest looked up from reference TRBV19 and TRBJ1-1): DGGITQSPKYLFRKEGQNVTLSCEQNLNHDAMYWYRQDPGQGLRLIYYSQIVNDFQKGDIAEGYSVSREKKESFPLTVTSAQKNPTAFYLCASSIDRGRKAFFGQGTRLTVV.

CDR3 sequence (DNA): TGTGCCAGCAGCCAGGGGTCGCAGGGGGATGAAAAACTGTTTTTT. Protein product: CASSQGSQGDEKLFF. The chain links TRBV3-1 (or the pseudogene TRBV3-2) to TRBJ1-4; 7 bases map to TRBD1. This CDR3 is built from 15 residues. Trimming took 3 bases from V and 6 from J; bases not matched to a gene: 7. Germline loops: CDR1 LGHDT, CDR2 YNNKEL (reference sequence).

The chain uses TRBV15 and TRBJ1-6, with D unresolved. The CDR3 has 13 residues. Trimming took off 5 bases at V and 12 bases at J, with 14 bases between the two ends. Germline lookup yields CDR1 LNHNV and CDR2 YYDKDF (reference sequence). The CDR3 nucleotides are TGTGCCACCAGCCCTTCCTCGGGAGTACCCCTCCACTTT. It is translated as CATSPSSGVPLHF.

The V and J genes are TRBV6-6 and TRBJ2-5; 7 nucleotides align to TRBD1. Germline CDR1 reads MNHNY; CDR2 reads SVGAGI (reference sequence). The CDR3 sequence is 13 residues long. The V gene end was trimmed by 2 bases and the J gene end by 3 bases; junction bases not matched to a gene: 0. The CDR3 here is CASSYGTEETQYF. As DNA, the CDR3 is TGTGCCAGCAGTTACGGGACAGAAGAGACCCAGTACTTC.

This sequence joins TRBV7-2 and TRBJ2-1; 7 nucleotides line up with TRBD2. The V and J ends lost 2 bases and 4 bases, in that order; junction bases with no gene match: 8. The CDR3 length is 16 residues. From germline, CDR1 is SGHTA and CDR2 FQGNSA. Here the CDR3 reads CASSLIGGGLYNEQFF. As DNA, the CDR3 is TGTGCCAGCAGCTTAATAGGCGGGGGTCTATACAATGAGCAGTTCTTC.

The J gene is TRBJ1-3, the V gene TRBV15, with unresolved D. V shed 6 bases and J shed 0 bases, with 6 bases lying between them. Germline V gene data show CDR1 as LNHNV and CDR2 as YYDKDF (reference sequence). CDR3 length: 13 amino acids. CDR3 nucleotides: TGTGCCACCAGTCGGTACTCTGGAAACACCATATATTTT. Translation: CATSRYSGNTIYF.

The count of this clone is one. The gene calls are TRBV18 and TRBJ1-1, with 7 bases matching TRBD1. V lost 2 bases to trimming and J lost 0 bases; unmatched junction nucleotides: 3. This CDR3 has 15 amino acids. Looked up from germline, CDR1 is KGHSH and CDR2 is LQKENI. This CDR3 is CASSPEGAMNTEAFF. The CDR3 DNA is TGTGCCAGCTCACCAGAGGGGGCCATGAACACTGAAGCTTTCTTT.

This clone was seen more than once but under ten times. CDR3 loop: CSASHGGVYGYTF. CDR3 nucleotides: TGCAGTGCTAGTCACGGGGGCGTCTATGGCTACACCTTC. The V gene is TRBV20-1, the J gene TRBJ1-2; weak D call: TRBD1 (6 bases). CDR3 length: 13 residues. The germline gives CDR1 DFQATT, CDR2 SNEGSKA (reference sequence). V dropped 3 bases and J dropped 4 bases, with 12 bases sitting between them.

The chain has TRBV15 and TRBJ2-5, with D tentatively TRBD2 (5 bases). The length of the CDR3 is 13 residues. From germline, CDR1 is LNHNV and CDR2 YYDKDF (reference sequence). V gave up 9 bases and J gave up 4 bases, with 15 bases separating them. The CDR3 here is CATSRERLETQYF. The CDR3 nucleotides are TGTGCCACTTCGAGGGAGCGTTTAGAGACCCAGTACTTC.

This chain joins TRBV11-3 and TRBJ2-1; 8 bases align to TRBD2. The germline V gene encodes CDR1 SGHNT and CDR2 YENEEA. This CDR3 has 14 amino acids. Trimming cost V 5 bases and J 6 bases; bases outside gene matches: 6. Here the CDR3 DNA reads TGTGCCAGCAGCCCGGGGGGGGCGGGCAATGAGCAGTTCTTC. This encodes CASSPGGAGNEQFF.

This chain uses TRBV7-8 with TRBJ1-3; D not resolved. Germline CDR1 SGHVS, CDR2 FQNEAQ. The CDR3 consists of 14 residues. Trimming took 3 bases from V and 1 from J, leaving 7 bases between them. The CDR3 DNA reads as TGTGCCAGCAGCTTGAAGCGTTCTGGAAACACCATATATTTT. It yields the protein CASSLKRSGNTIYF.

The CDR3 DNA is TGTGCCACCAGCAGAGACGGACAGCCTAATGAAAAACTGTTTTTT. Translating it yields CATSRDGQPNEKLFF. The gene calls are TRBV15 and TRBJ1-4; D is possibly TRBD1 (6 bases). With 0 bases removed from V and 3 bases from J, the gap between germline ends came to 8 bases. This CDR3 has 15 amino acids. Germline assignment: CDR1 LNHNV and CDR2 YYDKDF (reference sequence).

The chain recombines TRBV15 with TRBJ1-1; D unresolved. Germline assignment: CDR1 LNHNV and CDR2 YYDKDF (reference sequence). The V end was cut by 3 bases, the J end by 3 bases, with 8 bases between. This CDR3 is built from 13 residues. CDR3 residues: CATSRQAYTEAFF. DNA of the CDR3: TGTGCCACCAGCAGGCAGGCATACACTGAAGCTTTCTTT. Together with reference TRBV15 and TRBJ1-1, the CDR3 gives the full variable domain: DAMVIQNPRYQVTQFGKPVTLSCSQTLNHNVMYWYQQKSSQAPKLLFHYYDKDFNNEADTPDNFQSRRPNTSFCFLDIRSPGLGDTAMYLCATSRQAYTEAFFGQGTRLTVV.

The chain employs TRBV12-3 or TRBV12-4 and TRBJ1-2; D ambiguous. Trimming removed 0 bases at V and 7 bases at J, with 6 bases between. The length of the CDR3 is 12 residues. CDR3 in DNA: TGTGCCAGCAGTTTAGCAACAGCTGGCTACACCTTC. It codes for CASSLATAGYTF.

DNA for the CDR3: TGTGCCAGCACCCGAAGGCTAGCGGGGGGGGACAATGAGCAGTTCTTC. Translation: CASTRRLAGGDNEQFF. The chain recombines TRBV2 with TRBJ2-1, with TRBD2 matching 12 bases. The CDR3 consists of 16 residues. In germline, CDR1 is SNHLY, CDR2 FYNNEI. V dropped 7 bases and J dropped 5; count of bases not matched to a gene: 9.

In DNA form, the CDR3 reads TGCGCCAGCAGCTTGGACCCCCGAGATACGCAGTATTTT. Residues: CASSLDPRDTQYF. The chain uses TRBV5-1 and TRBJ2-3; no clear D gene. This CDR3 comprises 13 residues. CDR1 is SGHRS and CDR2 is YFSETQ in the germline V gene. V was trimmed by 0 bases and J by 5 bases, leaving 7 bases between them.

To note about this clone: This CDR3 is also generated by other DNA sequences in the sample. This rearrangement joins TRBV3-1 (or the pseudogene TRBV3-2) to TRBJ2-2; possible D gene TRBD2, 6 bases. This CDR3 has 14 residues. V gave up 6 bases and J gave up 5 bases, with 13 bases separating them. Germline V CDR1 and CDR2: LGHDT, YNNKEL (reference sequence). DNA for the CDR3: TGTGCCAGCAGTGGGGGGTGGGGGACCGGGGAGCTGTTTTTT. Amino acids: CASSGGWGTGELFF.

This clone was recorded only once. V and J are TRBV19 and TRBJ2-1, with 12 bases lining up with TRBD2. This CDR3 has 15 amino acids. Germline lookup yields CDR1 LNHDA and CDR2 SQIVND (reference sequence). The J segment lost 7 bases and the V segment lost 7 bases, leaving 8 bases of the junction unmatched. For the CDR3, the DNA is TGTGCCAGTACCCCGACTAGCGGGGGAGGGAATGAGCAGTTCTTC. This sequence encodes CASTPTSGGGNEQFF. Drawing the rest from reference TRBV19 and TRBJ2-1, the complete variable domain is DGGITQSPKYLFRKEGQNVTLSCEQNLNHDAMYWYRQDPGQGLRLIYYSQIVNDFQKGDIAEGYSVSREKKESFPLTVTSAQKNPTAFYLCASTPTSGGGNEQFFGPGTRLTVL.

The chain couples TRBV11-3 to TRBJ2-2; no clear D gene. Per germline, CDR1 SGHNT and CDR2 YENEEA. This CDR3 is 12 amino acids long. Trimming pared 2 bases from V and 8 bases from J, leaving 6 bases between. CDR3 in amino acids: CASSLKDGELFF. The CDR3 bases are TGTGCCAGCAGCTTAAAAGATGGGGAGCTGTTTTTT.

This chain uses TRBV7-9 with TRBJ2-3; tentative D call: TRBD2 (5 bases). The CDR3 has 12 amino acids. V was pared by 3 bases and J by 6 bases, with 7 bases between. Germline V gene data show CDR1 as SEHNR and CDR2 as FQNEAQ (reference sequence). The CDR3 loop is CASSFGEDTQYF. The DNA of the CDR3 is TGTGCCAGCAGCTTCGGGGAGGATACGCAGTATTTT.

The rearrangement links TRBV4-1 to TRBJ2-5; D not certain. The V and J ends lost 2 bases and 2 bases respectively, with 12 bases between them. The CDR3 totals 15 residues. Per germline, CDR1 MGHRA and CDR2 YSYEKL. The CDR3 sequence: CASSQYWAKQETQYF. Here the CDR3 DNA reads TGCGCCAGCAGCCAATACTGGGCTAAACAAGAGACCCAGTACTTC.

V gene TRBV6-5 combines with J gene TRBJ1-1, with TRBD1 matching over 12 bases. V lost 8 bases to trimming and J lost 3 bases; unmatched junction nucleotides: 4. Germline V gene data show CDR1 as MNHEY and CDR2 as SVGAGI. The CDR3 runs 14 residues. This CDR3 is CASWDRGLDTEAFF. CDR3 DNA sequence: TGTGCCAGCTGGGACAGGGGGCTCGACACTGAAGCTTTCTTT.

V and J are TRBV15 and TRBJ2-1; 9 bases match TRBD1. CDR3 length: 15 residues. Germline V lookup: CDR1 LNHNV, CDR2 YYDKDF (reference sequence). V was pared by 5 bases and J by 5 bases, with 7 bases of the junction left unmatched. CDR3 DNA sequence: TGTGCCACCAGCTTTACGGGACAGGGAGACAATGAGCAGTTCTTC. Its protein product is CATSFTGQGDNEQFF.

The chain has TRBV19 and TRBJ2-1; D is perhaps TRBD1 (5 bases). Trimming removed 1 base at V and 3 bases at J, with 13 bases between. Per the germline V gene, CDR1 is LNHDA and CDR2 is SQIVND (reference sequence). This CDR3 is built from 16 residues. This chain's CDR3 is CASSIGQGGFYNEQFF. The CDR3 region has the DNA TGTGCCAGTAGTATAGGGCAGGGTGGATTCTACAATGAGCAGTTCTTC.

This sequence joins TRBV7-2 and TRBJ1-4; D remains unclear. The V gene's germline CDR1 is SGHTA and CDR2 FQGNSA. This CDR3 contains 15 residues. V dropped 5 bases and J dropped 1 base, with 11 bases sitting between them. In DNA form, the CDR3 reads TGTGCCAGCAGCACCCGCCCCTTAACTAATGAAAAACTGTTTTTT. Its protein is CASSTRPLTNEKLFF.